These T cell receptor beta chains were read from a single sample in a study of CD8 T cells in Susac syndrome. TCRdb passed the immunoSEQ multiplex PCR reads through MiXCR, listing each CDR3 protein once. The sample carries about 300,000 distinct CDR3 sequences, roughly 85% recorded once. Sequencing was performed on CD8+ T cells from PBMCs. Every receptor here comes from a human donor with multiple sclerosis. Each CDR3 is given with its conserved first and last residue.

CDR3 protein	V gene
CASSYSISGRAPGELFF	TRBV6-5
CAWSRGGEQFF	TRBV30
CASSGTGVPYNEQFF	TRBV6-1
CASSPSRNSQYEQYF	TRBV28
CASSETSGSYNEQFF	TRBV6-1
CATRGLPGHTSYEQYF	TRBV27
CASNLRDSSYEQYF	TRBV5-6
CASSIAGGWGGTSYNEQFF	TRBV19
CASSPIGPDTGELFF	TRBV9
CASSMGSSGRMNTGELFF	TRBV19
CATSRGSGASYEQYF	TRBV15
CASSLEWVDRREVGELFF	TRBV11-2
CASSGQREFQETQYF	TRBV27
CASSQDAGQGAPEAFF	TRBV4-3
CASSQDEGASPGELFF	TRBV4-1
CASSWTGGGYEQYF	TRBV11-3
CASSFPLAGGPDEQFF	TRBV11-2
CASTISGASGELFF	TRBV7-9
CASSPEGAGYGYTF	TRBV11-2
CASSLDGLAGDLNTGELFF	TRBV5-8
CASSHWTGAYEQYF	TRBV13
CASRRGQGANEQYF	TRBV7-9
CASTPTAWGSYEQYF	TRBV13
CASSLRGDRTSGWNEQYF	TRBV7-9
CASSTRIDSYGYTF	TRBV19
CSVEGVLSTGELFF	TRBV29-1
CASSLRTGAYGYTF	TRBV28
CSARDLMTADQPQHF	TRBV20-1
CASRSTGEGETQYF	TRBV28
CASSLRTVRLGTQYF	TRBV7-2
CASSLATGRAETQYF	TRBV5-6
CSARDWGSAGEMYEQYF	TRBV20-1
CASSLGTSGVGEQFF	TRBV27
CASSQSGQALYSPLHF	TRBV6-1
CASSQTRGSLYEQYF	TRBV6-1
CASGFGGSGTDTQYF	TRBV12-5
CSVEDGTSGMNNEQYF	TRBV29-1
CASSPFPPTSAAETQYF	TRBV3-1
CASSTAAGGKQETQYF	TRBV21-1
CASSVDGTNYGYTF	TRBV9
CSARSGLAEAYEQYF	TRBV29-1
CAWSVLGSHQPQHF	TRBV30
CASSAGQLYNYGYTF	TRBV5-6
CASSLSVGGTYNEQFF	TRBV5-6
CASSQGPDQPQHF	TRBV14